The 10 T cell receptor beta chains reported below all come from one sample, sequenced in a study of T cell repertoires in cytomegalovirus infection. No antigens are known for them. TCRdb called the reads again in MiXCR, with one record for every CDR3 protein. The table shows around 900,000 distinct CDR3 sequences, with around 31% occurring only once. Specimen: cultured CD8+ T cells from PBMCs, collected from culture after CMV antigen stimulation. Receptors were obtained from a human donor in good health (CMV status not recorded). Some clones in this sample may be carry-over from other donors' samples.

This clonotype was picked up a small number of times. V usage is TRBV6-5 and J usage is TRBJ2-4, with TRBD2 as a possible D gene (7 bases). CDR1 MNHEY and CDR2 SVGAGI come from the germline V gene. The CDR3 totals 16 residues. V gave up 5 bases and J gave up 0 bases, with 14 bases separating them. CDR3 sequence (DNA): TGTGCCAGCAGTATAACGGGGGGCTTAGCCAAAAACATTCAGTACTTC. Translated: CASSITGGLAKNIQYF.

This clonotype was counted a few times. This chain links TRBV28 with TRBJ1-3; no definite D call. Looked up from germline, CDR1 is MDHEN and CDR2 is SYDVKM. Trimming took 4 bases from V and 8 from J, leaving 12 bases between them. The length of the CDR3 is 13 residues. In nucleotides, the CDR3 is TGTGCCAGCAGTTCTACGAGGTTGGACACCATATATTTT. Translated, it gives CASSSTRLDTIYF.

This chain joins TRBV25-1 and TRBJ2-1; TRBD1 is a possible D gene (6 bases). The CDR3 sequence is 14 residues long. V shed 2 bases and J shed 6 bases, with 11 bases lying between them. Per the germline V gene, CDR1 is MGHDK and CDR2 is SYGVNS. The chain's CDR3 is CASSEGGWFNEQFF. CDR3 DNA: TGTGCCAGCAGTGAAGGGGGCTGGTTCAATGAGCAGTTCTTC.

This clonotype was seen more than once but under ten times. This sequence joins TRBV19 and TRBJ2-2, with D possibly being TRBD1 or TRBD2 (6 bases each). V lost 6 bases, J lost 5 bases, and 25 bases lay in between. CDR3 length equals 18 residues. Germline V lookup: CDR1 LNHDA, CDR2 SQIVND (reference sequence). CDR3 sequence reads: CASRLEGDFRLATGELFF. CDR3 DNA sequence: TGTGCCAGTAGATTGGAGGGGGACTTCAGGTTGGCGACCGGGGAGCTGTTTTTT.

CDR3 coding DNA: TGTGCCAGCAGTGCGGGACTATTAAATGAGCAGTTCTTC. This encodes CASSAGLLNEQFF. This sequence joins TRBV27 and TRBJ2-1, with 7 bases identical to TRBD2. Germline V gene sequence: CDR1 MNHEY, CDR2 SMNVEV (reference sequence). CDR3 length: 13 amino acids. V lost 5 bases and J lost 7; bases outside the gene matches: 5.

The J gene is TRBJ1-2, the V gene TRBV27; a possible D gene is TRBD1 (5 bases). V lost 10 bases and J 8 bases, leaving 17 bases between the germline ends. Germline-derived CDR1 and CDR2 are MNHEY and SMNVEV (reference sequence). This CDR3 spans 12 amino acids. DNA of the CDR3: TGTGCCATCGGGGACCGAATGGGGGGCTACACCTTC. This translates into CAIGDRMGGYTF.

This sequence joins TRBV12-5 and TRBJ2-2; D unresolved. There are 11 residues in the CDR3. The germline CDR1 and CDR2 sequences are LGHNT and FRNRAP. V was cut by 6 bases and J by 6 bases, with 5 bases left in between. CDR3 bases: TGTGCTAGTGGCTCTCCCGGGGAGCTGTTTTTT. This sequence encodes CASGSPGELFF.

The chain joins TRBV28 to TRBJ2-4, with D unresolved. The CDR3 consists of 16 residues. Per the germline V gene, CDR1 is MDHEN and CDR2 is SYDVKM. Deletions cut 2 bases from V and 1 base from J, with 12 bases between. This CDR3 is CASSLRRPFAKNIQYF. For the CDR3, the DNA is TGTGCCAGCAGTTTAAGGCGACCCTTCGCCAAAAACATTCAGTACTTC.

This chain uses TRBV10-3 with TRBJ1-1, with TRBD1 matching 12 bases. The CDR3 is made up of 17 amino acids. Germline V CDR1 and CDR2: ENHRY, SYGVKD. With 0 bases clipped from V and 3 bases from J, the junction kept 5 bases outside the gene matches. CDR3 residues: CAISESGTGGPDTEAFF. The CDR3, as DNA: TGTGCCATCAGTGAGTCTGGGACAGGGGGCCCCGACACTGAAGCTTTCTTT.

At least ten counts were recorded for this clonotype. This CDR3 reads CASSLRLGGNTEAFF. In DNA form, the CDR3 reads TGTGCCAGCAGCTTAAGGTTGGGCGGAAACACTGAAGCTTTCTTT. The genes are TRBV7-2 and TRBJ1-1; D is undetermined. This CDR3 region has 15 residues. Per the germline V gene, CDR1 is SGHTA and CDR2 is FQGNSA. V was cut by 2 bases and J by 2 bases, with 12 bases left in between.